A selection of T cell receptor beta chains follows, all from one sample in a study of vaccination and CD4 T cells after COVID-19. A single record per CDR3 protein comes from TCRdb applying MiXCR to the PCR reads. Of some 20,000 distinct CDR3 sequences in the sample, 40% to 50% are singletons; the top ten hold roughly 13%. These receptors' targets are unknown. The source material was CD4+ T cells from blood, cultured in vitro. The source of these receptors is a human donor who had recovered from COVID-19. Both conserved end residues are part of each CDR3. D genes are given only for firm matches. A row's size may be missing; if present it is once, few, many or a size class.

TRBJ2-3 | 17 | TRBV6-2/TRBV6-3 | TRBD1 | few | TGTGCCAGCAGTTACCCGGCGCGCAGGGGGCGAGGAGATACGCAGTATTTT | CASSYPARRGRGDTQYF
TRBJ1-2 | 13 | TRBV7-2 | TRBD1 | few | TGTGCCAGCAGCCCTGGACAGGGCTATGGCTACACCTTC | CASSPGQGYGYTF
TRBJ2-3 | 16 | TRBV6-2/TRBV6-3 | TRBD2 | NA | TGTGCCAGCAGTTACGGAGCGGGAGGGAATCCAGGCACGCAGTATTTT | CASSYGAGGNPGTQYF
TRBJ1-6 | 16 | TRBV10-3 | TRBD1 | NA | TGTGCCACCAAGACAGGGGGCGCTTCTAATAATTCACCCCTCCACTTT | CATKTGGASNNSPLHF
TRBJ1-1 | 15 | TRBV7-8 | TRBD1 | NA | TGTGCCAGCAGCTTAGCTGACAGGGGGAACACTGAAGCTTCCTTT | CASSLADRGNTEASF
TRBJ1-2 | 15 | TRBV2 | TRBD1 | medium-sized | TGTGCCAGCAGCTCTCAGAGGGGACAGGGACTTGGCTACACCTTC | CASSSQRGQGLGYTF
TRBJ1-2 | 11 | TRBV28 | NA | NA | TGTGCCAGCACCCTGGGAGGTGGCTACACCTTC | CASTLGGGYTF
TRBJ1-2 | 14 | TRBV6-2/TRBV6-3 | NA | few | TGTGCCAGCAGTTACGCCGACAGGCTTTTGGGCTACACCTTC | CASSYADRLLGYTF
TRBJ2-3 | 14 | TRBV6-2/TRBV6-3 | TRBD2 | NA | TGTGCCAGCATTAGGACTAGCAGGGTAGATACGCAGTATTTT | CASIRTSRVDTQYF
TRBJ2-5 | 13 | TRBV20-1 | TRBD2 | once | TGCAGTGCTTCCCGACTAGCTATGGAGACCCAGTACTTC | CSASRLAMETQYF
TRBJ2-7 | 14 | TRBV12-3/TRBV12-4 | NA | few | TGTGCCAGCAGTGGACAGACCAGGGGCGACGAGCAGTACTTC | CASSGQTRGDEQYF
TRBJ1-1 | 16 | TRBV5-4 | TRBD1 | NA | TGTGCCAGCAGCACAGGACAGGGGACCATGAACACTGAAGCTTTCTTT | CASSTGQGTMNTEAFF
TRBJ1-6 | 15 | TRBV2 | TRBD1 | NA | TGTGCCAGCAGTGAAAGAAGGGACAGAAATTCACCCCTCCACTTT | CASSERRDRNSPLHF
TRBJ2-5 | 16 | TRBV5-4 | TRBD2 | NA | TGTGCCAGCAGCTTGAGCGGGACTAGCGGGGGGGGGACCCAGTACTTC | CASSLSGTSGGGTQYF
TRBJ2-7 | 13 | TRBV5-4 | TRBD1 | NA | TGTGCCAGCAGCTCCGAGGGGGCGTACGAGCAGTACTTC | CASSSEGAYEQYF
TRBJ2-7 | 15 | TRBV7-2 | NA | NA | TGTGCCAGCAGCTTAGAAGTCCTGCCGTCCTACGAGCAGTACTTC | CASSLEVLPSYEQYF
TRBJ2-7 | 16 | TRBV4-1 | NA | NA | TGCGCCAGCAGCCAAGATCGGACGGGCACGTCCTACGAGCAGTACTTC | CASSQDRTGTSYEQYF
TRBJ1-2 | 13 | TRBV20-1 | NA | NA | TGCAGTGCTAGAGGTCCAGCGAGCTATGGCTACACCTTC | CSARGPASYGYTF
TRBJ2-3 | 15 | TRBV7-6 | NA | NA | TGTGCCAGCAGCTTATCAGGGCCTAGCACAGATACGCAGTATTTT | CASSLSGPSTDTQYF
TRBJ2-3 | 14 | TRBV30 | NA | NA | TGTGCCTGGAGTCCGGGACACCTCACAGATACGCAGTATTTT | CAWSPGHLTDTQYF
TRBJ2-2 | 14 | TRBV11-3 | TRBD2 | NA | TGTGCCAGCAGCTTAGGCGGGAGCACCGGGGAGCTGTTTTTT | CASSLGGSTGELFF
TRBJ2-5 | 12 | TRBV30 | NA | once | TGTGCCTGGAGTCAGTCCGAAGAGACCCAGTACTTC | CAWSQSEETQYF
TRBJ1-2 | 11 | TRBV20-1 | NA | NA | TGCAGTGCGGCCCGAGTTAATGGCTACACCTTC | CSAARVNGYTF
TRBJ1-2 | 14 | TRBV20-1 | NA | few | TGCAGTGCTGGACAAGGGTCGGCCATCTATGGCTACACCTTC | CSAGQGSAIYGYTF
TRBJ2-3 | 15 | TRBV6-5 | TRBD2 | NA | TGTGCCAGCAGTTACAGGCGGGGGGGCACAGATACGCAGTATTTT | CASSYRRGGTDTQYF
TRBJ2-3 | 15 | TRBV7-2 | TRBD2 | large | TGTGCCAGCAGCCAACGGGGAGGGCGGGAGGGTACGCAGTATTTT | CASSQRGGREGTQYF
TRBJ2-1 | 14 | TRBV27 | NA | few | TGTGCCAGCAGTTTGTGGGAATCCTACAATGAGCAGTTCTTC | CASSLWESYNEQFF
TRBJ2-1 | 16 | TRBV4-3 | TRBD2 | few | TGCGCCAGCAGCCAAGGACTAGCGGGATCCTACAATGAGCAGTTCTTC | CASSQGLAGSYNEQFF
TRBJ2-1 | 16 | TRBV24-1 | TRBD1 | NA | TGTGCCACCAGTGCCGGGACAGGGTGGTTCGGCAATGAGCAGTTCTTC | CATSAGTGWFGNEQFF
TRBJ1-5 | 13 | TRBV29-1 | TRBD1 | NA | TGCAGCGTTGAGGGACAGGGTAATCAGCCCCAGCATTTT | CSVEGQGNQPQHF
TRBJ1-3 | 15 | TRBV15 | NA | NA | TGTGCCACCAGCAGGGACAGAGACTCTGGAAACACCATATATTTT | CATSRDRDSGNTIYF
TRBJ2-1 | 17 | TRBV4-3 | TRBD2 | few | TGCGCCAGCAGCAACGGCAGGTGGGGGGGCTCCTACAATGAGCAGTTCTTC | CASSNGRWGGSYNEQFF
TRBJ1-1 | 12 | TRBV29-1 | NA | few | TGCAGCGTTGTACTTGATTTCACTGAAGCTTTCTTT | CSVVLDFTEAFF
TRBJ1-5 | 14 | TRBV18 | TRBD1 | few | TGTGCCAGCTCACCGGGACAGGGCAATCAGCCCCAGCATTTT | CASSPGQGNQPQHF
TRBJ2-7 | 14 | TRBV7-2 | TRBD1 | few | TGTGCCAGCAGCCTAGGGACAGGCTCCTACGAGCAGTACTTC | CASSLGTGSYEQYF
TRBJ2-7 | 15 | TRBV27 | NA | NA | TGTGCCAGCAGTAATTCTGCGTGGAGCTCCTACGAGCAGTACTTC | CASSNSAWSSYEQYF
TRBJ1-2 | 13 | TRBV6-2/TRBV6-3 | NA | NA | TGTGCCAGCAGTTACGTAGGGGTCTATGGCTACACCTTC | CASSYVGVYGYTF
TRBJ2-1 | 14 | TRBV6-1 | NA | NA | TGTGCCAGCAGTCCCTCCAGGGGTTACAATGAGCAGTTCTTC | CASSPSRGYNEQFF
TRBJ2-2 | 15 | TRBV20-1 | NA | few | TGCAGTGCTAGAACTGCAGGTTCGGGCACCGGGGAGCTGTTTTTT | CSARTAGSGTGELFF
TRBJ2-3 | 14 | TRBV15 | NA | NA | TGTGCCACCAGCGGACTCCCCACCACAGATACGCAGTATTTT | CATSGLPTTDTQYF
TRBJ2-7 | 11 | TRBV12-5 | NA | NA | TGTGCTAGTGGTTTAGGAGTCGAGCAGTACTTC | CASGLGVEQYF
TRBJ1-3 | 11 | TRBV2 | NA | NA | TGTGCCAGCAGGGTTCGGTGGACCATATATTTT | CASRVRWTIYF
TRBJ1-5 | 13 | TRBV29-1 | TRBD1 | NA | TGCAGCGCTACCGGGACAGGGGGTCAGCCCCAGCATTTT | CSATGTGGQPQHF
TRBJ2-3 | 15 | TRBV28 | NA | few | TGTGCCAGCAGACCCACCTGGGCTAGCACAGATACGCAGTATTTT | CASRPTWASTDTQYF
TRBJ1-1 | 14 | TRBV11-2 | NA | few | TGTGCCAGCAGCCGAATCGGTGCGGCCACTGAAGCTTTCTTT | CASSRIGAATEAFF
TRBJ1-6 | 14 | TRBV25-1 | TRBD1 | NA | TGTGCCAGCAGTAAGGGGACAGGGGATTCACCCCTCCACTTT | CASSKGTGDSPLHF
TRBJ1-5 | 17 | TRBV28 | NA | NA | TGTGCCAGCAGTTGGGGCGAGGGAATAGGGGGCAATCAGCCCCAGCATTTT | CASSWGEGIGGNQPQHF